This passage covers 20 T cell receptor beta chains from one sample sequenced in a study of T-cell memory formation after mild COVID-19. TCRdb re-called the 5' RACE reads with MiXCR, one entry per CDR3 protein. The profile shows about 130,000 distinct CDR3 sequences, 17% of them singletons. Sequenced: PBMCs or a T cell subset sorted from them (not recorded which). The receptors originated from a man aged 18 to 35 who had mild COVID-19 (a few samples of this study predate the infection). Cell type and time point are not known.

The CDR3 region has the DNA TGTGCCAGCAGTTGGTACTCCATGAACACTGAAGCTTTCTTT. Amino acid sequence: CASSWYSMNTEAFF. V gene TRBV12-3 or TRBV12-4 combines with J gene TRBJ1-1; D call uncertain. The CDR3 length is 14 residues. Trimming stripped 4 bases from V and 0 bases from J, with 9 bases between.

The J gene is TRBJ1-1, the V gene TRBV7-2, with 7 bases lining up with TRBD1. The CDR3 totals 15 residues. J lost 10 bases, V lost 5 bases, and 16 bases had no gene match. The germline V gene encodes CDR1 SGHTA and CDR2 FQGNSA. CDR3 loop: CASSTRRGGPRGAFF. The CDR3 coding sequence is TGTGCCAGCAGCACGAGACGAGGGGGCCCTAGAGGAGCTTTCTTT.

This clonotype occurred a few times. This chain links TRBV5-1 with TRBJ2-2; the D is unclear. Germline V CDR1 and CDR2: SGHRS, YFSETQ. V was shortened by 5 bases and J by 1 base, with 12 bases between the two germline ends. This CDR3 is 15 amino acids long. The CDR3 DNA follows: TGCGCCAGCAGACTCCGGGCCGTGAACACCGGGGAGCTGTTTTTT. Residues: CASRLRAVNTGELFF.

This clonotype was counted only a few times. The rearrangement uses TRBV10-3 and TRBJ2-7; 7 bases fit TRBD2. CDR3 length: 15 amino acids. V lost 7 bases to trimming and J lost 1 base; unmatched junction nucleotides: 10. Per the germline V gene, CDR1 is ENHRY and CDR2 is SYGVKD. CDR3 sequence: CAITPGGGGSYEQYF. In DNA, the CDR3 is TGTGCCATCACCCCGGGAGGTGGGGGATCCTACGAGCAGTACTTC.

There are a few counts of this clonotype. The chain is built from TRBV25-1 and TRBJ2-1; D unresolved. CDR1 and CDR2 from the germline V gene are MGHDK and SYGVNS. The V end was cut by 2 bases, the J end by 10 bases, with 12 bases between. The CDR3 is made up of 13 amino acids. CDR3 in DNA: TGTGCCAGCAGTGAACCCCGTCGTGGGGAGCAGTTCTTC. Translated: CASSEPRRGEQFF.

The rearrangement uses TRBV10-3 and TRBJ2-6; the match to TRBD1 covers 9 bases. Germline values: CDR1 ENHRY, CDR2 SYGVKD. The J segment lost 2 bases and the V segment lost 8 bases, leaving 7 bases of the junction unmatched. CDR3 length equals 16 residues. CDR3 sequence reads: CAILGQGTTGANVLTF. CDR3 DNA sequence: TGTGCCATCCTGGGACAGGGTACGACTGGGGCCAACGTCCTGACTTTC.

In its sample, this clonotype was seen a few times. The V gene is TRBV13, the J gene TRBJ2-3, with D perhaps TRBD1 or TRBD2 (5 bases each). The V gene's germline CDR1 is PRHDT and CDR2 FYEKMQ (reference sequence). Trimming took off 1 base at V and 9 bases at J, with 14 bases between the two ends. The CDR3 loop spans 14 amino acids. The CDR3 here is CASSLEVNGATQYF. DNA for the CDR3: TGTGCCAGCAGCTTAGAGGTGAACGGGGCCACGCAGTATTTT.

This sequence joins TRBV20-1 and TRBJ2-6, with D possibly matching TRBD2 (6 bases). CDR3 size: 16 residues. Trimming cost V 6 bases and J 0 bases, with 15 bases left between them. Germline lookup yields CDR1 DFQATT and CDR2 SNEGSKA (reference sequence). This CDR3 reads CSATGGVNSGANVLTF. Here the CDR3 DNA reads TGCAGTGCCACAGGCGGGGTGAACTCTGGGGCCAACGTCCTGACTTTC.

The chain joins TRBV7-9 to TRBJ2-5, with unresolved D. Trimming pared 1 base from V and 6 bases from J, leaving 9 bases between. The CDR3 has 13 amino acids. CDR1 and CDR2 (germline): SEHNR, FQNEAQ (reference sequence). CDR3 residues: CASSLVAAKTQYF. The CDR3 DNA reads as TGTGCCAGCAGCTTAGTGGCAGCAAAGACCCAGTACTTC.

This clonotype was seen more than once but under ten times. The chain has TRBV7-6 and TRBJ2-4; unclear D gene. V gave up 1 base and J gave up 0 bases, with 10 bases separating them. Per the germline V gene, CDR1 is SGHVS and CDR2 is FNYEAQ. This CDR3 spans 16 amino acids. This CDR3 is CASSLEPDLAKNIQYF. The CDR3 bases are TGTGCCAGCAGCTTAGAACCGGATCTAGCCAAAAACATTCAGTACTTC. The variable domain in full, completed from reference TRBV7-6 and TRBJ2-4, reads GAGVSQSPRYKVTKRGQDVALRCDPISGHVSLYWYRQALGQGPEFLTYFNYEAQQDKSGLPNDRFSAERPEGSISTLTIQRTEQRDSAMYRCASSLEPDLAKNIQYFGAGTRLSVL.

This clonotype appeared a few times. The chain combines TRBV3-1 with TRBJ2-1; 9 bases map to TRBD2. Unmatched junction bases numbered 4, after V lost 2 bases and J lost 2 bases. The CDR3 is 16 amino acids. CDR1 and CDR2 (germline): LGHDT, YNNKEL (reference sequence). CDR3 sequence reads: CASSQPSGVAYNEQFF. The CDR3 DNA is TGTGCCAGCAGCCAACCTAGCGGGGTCGCCTACAATGAGCAGTTCTTC.

This chain connects TRBV4-1 to TRBJ2-3; D not certain. From germline, CDR1 is MGHRA and CDR2 YSYEKL. The ends were cut back, 0 bases at V and 4 bases at J, with 23 bases in the middle. The CDR3 spans 19 residues. Written as DNA, the CDR3 is TGCGCCAGCAGCCAAGATCAAGTCTCTGGCCTATCCGTGCCAGATACGCAGTATTTT. This translates into CASSQDQVSGLSVPDTQYF.

The chain recombines TRBV24-1 with TRBJ2-5, with TRBD1 as a possible D gene (5 bases). The CDR3 consists of 14 residues. Per the germline V gene, CDR1 is KGHDR and CDR2 is SFDVKD. Trimming took 2 bases from V and 4 from J, leaving 10 bases between them. Here the CDR3 reads CATSDSAGRETQYF. As DNA, the CDR3 is TGTGCCACCAGTGATTCGGCAGGGCGAGAGACCCAGTACTTC.

This clonotype was seen a handful of times. The chain carries TRBV4-2 and TRBJ2-6; D gene unclear. From germline, CDR1 is LGHNA and CDR2 YNFKEQ. V was pared by 5 bases and J by 4 bases, with 21 bases between. This CDR3 is built from 18 residues. CDR3 sequence: CASSVRSTYGSGANVLTF. CDR3 in DNA: TGTGCCAGCAGCGTCCGGTCCACCTATGGATCGGGGGCCAACGTCCTGACTTTC.

CDR3: CASWGGEEKLFF. CDR3 in DNA: TGTGCCAGCTGGGGGGGCGAGGAAAAACTGTTTTTT. The chain combines TRBV28 with TRBJ1-4; TRBD1 might be the D (6 bases). This CDR3 contains 12 residues. Deletions cut 8 bases from V and 8 bases from J, with 12 bases between. The V gene's germline CDR1 is MDHEN and CDR2 SYDVKM.

This clonotype has just a few counts. J is TRBJ1-5 and V is TRBV20-1, with D hard to call. Germline V gene lookup returns CDR1 DFQATT and CDR2 SNEGSKA (reference sequence). The CDR3 extends over 12 amino acids. Trimming took off 3 bases at V and 4 bases at J, with 7 bases between the two ends. The CDR3 DNA follows: TGCAGTGCTAGTAGGCAGAATCAGCCCCAGCATTTT. This sequence encodes CSASRQNQPQHF.

In nucleotides, the CDR3 is TGTGCCATCAGTGGCGACAGGGTACAGAACACCGGGGAGCTGTTTTTT. Its protein is CAISGDRVQNTGELFF. V usage is TRBV10-3 and J usage is TRBJ2-2; 7 positions match TRBD1. The CDR3 contains 16 residues. The junction had 6 bases not matched to a gene; V was cut back by 4 bases and J by 1 base. Germline V CDR1 and CDR2: ENHRY, SYGVKD.

The chain employs TRBV5-5 and TRBJ2-2, with D perhaps TRBD1 (5 bases). The germline gives CDR1 SGHKS, CDR2 YYEKEE (reference sequence). With 3 bases removed from V and 0 bases from J, the gap between germline ends came to 9 bases. The CDR3 has 15 residues. As DNA, the CDR3 is TGTGCCAGCAGCTCCAGGGAATCGAACACCGGGGAGCTGTTTTTT. Amino acid sequence: CASSSRESNTGELFF.

This clonotype has a handful of counts. This chain links TRBV4-2 with TRBJ2-5, with D possibly being TRBD2 (5 bases). The CDR3 is 15 residues long. Germline lookup yields CDR1 LGHNA and CDR2 YNFKEQ. V was pared by 2 bases and J by 0 bases, with 10 bases between. The CDR3: CASSQPGVDQETQYF. CDR3 nucleotide sequence: TGTGCCAGCAGCCAACCCGGGGTGGACCAAGAGACCCAGTACTTC.

This clonotype turned up a few times. V is TRBV20-1 and J is TRBJ2-5, with 8 bases lining up with TRBD2. This CDR3 region has 16 residues. The V gene end was trimmed by 5 bases and the J gene end by 5 bases; junction bases not matched to a gene: 16. The germline V gene encodes CDR1 DFQATT and CDR2 SNEGSKA (reference sequence). For the CDR3, the DNA is TGCAGTGCTGCCGAGGGGCGCGGGGGGACACGGGAGACCCAGTACTTC. Translated: CSAAEGRGGTRETQYF.